What follows describes a single T cell receptor (beta chain). Stated treatment: 19 received Ad26.COV2.S at low or high dose, single or two shots; five or six received placebo; per-sample allocation not given. Day 63 following the first vaccine or placebo injection was when the samples were taken. Within Boston, the person who donated was an adult of 18-55 years. The record originates from a study of Ad26.COV2.S vaccination and SARS-CoV-2 variants. V was pared by 5 bases and J by 0 bases, with 13 bases between. CDR1 SNHLY and CDR2 FYNNEI come from the germline V gene. The length of the CDR3 is 16 residues. Sequencing used immunoSEQ multiplex PCR; TCRdb keeps in-frame clones, though not all of them. The sample lists a few hundred thousand clones, 75% to 95% seen once, with 10% to 15% in the top ten.

The material sequenced was peripheral blood, taken in a trial of Ad26.COV2.S vaccine versus placebo. V and J are TRBV2 and TRBJ1-4; D possibly corresponds to TRBD1 (6 bases). The origin of this receptor is a person between 18 and 65 years old who received the Ad26.COV2.S COVID-19 vaccine or a placebo. Written as DNA, the CDR3 is TGTGCCAGCAGTACGGGACACACCGCAACTAATGAAAAACTGTTTTTT. Its protein is CASSTGHTATNEKLFF.